Listed below are T cell receptor beta chains from one sample, sequenced in a study of glioma-infiltrating T cells after dendritic cell vaccination. Using immunoSEQ multiplex PCR, the repertoire was profiled, and TCRdb retains in-frame clones only, with some absent. The sample includes over 90,000 clones, about 83% seen only once; the top ten take 2.5% to 3%. The input for sequencing was blood, taken before dendritic cell vaccination. All receptors derive from a human donor with glioblastoma. Each CDR3 is given with its conserved first and last residue. D genes are given only for firm matches. Clone size appears in some rows only: once, few, many, or a class for an expanded clone.

cdr3_aa	cdr3_nt	d_call	clone_size	v_call	j_call
CASSQTLGTGGYYEQYF	TGCGCCAGCAGCCAAACTCTCGGGACAGGGGGCTACTACGAGCAGTACTTC	TRBD1	NA	TRBV4-1	TRBJ2-7
CAWSPPHREQFF	TGTGCCTGGAGTCCCCCTCACCGGGAGCAGTTCTTC	NA	NA	TRBV30	TRBJ2-1
CASSLEGSGRGETQYF	TGCGCCAGCAGCTTGGAGGGTAGCGGGAGAGGAGAGACCCAGTACTTC	TRBD2	NA	TRBV5-1	TRBJ2-5
CASSGRGRAVVNTEAFF	TGTGCCAGCTCGGGAAGGGGCAGGGCTGTTGTGAACACTGAAGCTTTCTTT	NA	NA	TRBV18	TRBJ1-1
CATRGRGVNTEAFF	TGTGCCACCAGGGGGAGGGGAGTGAACACTGAAGCTTTCTTT	NA	NA	TRBV15	TRBJ1-1
CASSEPGQGSGETQYF	TGTGCCAGCAGTGAACCGGGACAGGGGTCGGGAGAGACCCAGTACTTC	TRBD1	NA	TRBV28	TRBJ2-5
CASSSGLAGPNYNEQFF	TGTGCCAGCAGCTCCGGACTAGCGGGCCCTAATTACAATGAGCAGTTCTTC	TRBD2	NA	TRBV5-4	TRBJ2-1
CASSVRVDSEAFF	TGTGCCAGCAGCGTAAGGGTTGACAGTGAAGCTTTCTTT	NA	NA	TRBV9	TRBJ1-1
CASGEPRGANYGYTF	TGTGCCAGCGGGGAACCCAGGGGAGCTAACTATGGCTACACCTTC	NA	NA	TRBV25-1	TRBJ1-2
CASSLQGARNIQYF	TGTGCCAGCAGCCTACAGGGGGCTCGGAACATTCAGTACTTC	TRBD1	NA	TRBV27	TRBJ2-4
CASGFSSGGETQYF	TGTGCTAGTGGTTTTTCTAGCGGGGGGGAGACCCAGTACTTC	TRBD2	NA	TRBV12-5	TRBJ2-5
CSVGGPLANTGELFF	TGCAGCGTCGGGGGACCGCTGGCGAACACCGGGGAGCTGTTTTTT	NA	NA	TRBV29-1	TRBJ2-2
CASIPTSNQPQHF	TGTGCCAGCATACCCACAAGCAATCAGCCCCAGCATTTT	NA	NA	TRBV6-1	TRBJ1-5
CAWIARAGLYQETQYF	TGTGCCTGGATAGCTCGAGCGGGACTGTACCAAGAGACCCAGTACTTC	TRBD2	NA	TRBV30	TRBJ2-5
CASSYYTAGTDTQYF	TGTGCCAGCAGTTACTATACAGCTGGTACAGATACGCAGTATTTT	NA	NA	TRBV6-5	TRBJ2-3
CASSYSSGRGPDTQYF	TGTGCCAGCAGTTACTCGAGCGGGAGGGGTCCAGATACGCAGTATTTT	TRBD2	medium-sized	TRBV6-5	TRBJ2-3
CASSLSGDYIYGYTF	TGTGCCAGCAGCTTATCAGGGGACTATATCTATGGCTACACCTTC	NA	NA	TRBV7-2	TRBJ1-2
CASSPGLTYEQYF	TGTGCCAGCAGCCCGGGACTTACCTACGAGCAGTACTTC	NA	once	TRBV11-2	TRBJ2-7
CASSPDGTGWNTEAFF	TGTGCCAGCAGCCCTGACGGGACAGGGTGGAACACTGAAGCTTTCTTT	TRBD1	NA	TRBV14	TRBJ1-1
CASSASGGLSNQPQHF	TGTGCCAGCAGTGCGAGTGGGGGGTTAAGCAATCAGCCCCAGCATTTT	NA	NA	TRBV2	TRBJ1-5
CASSGHLNTEAFF	TGCGCCAGCTCCGGACACCTGAACACTGAAGCTTTCTTT	NA	NA	TRBV10-1	TRBJ1-1
CSVEEDTYGYTF	TGCAGCGTTGAGGAGGATACCTATGGCTACACCTTC	NA	NA	TRBV29-1	TRBJ1-2
CASSSLGDTGNTIYF	TGTGCCAGCAGCTCCCTAGGGGATACTGGAAACACCATATATTTT	NA	NA	TRBV5-6	TRBJ1-3
CASSERGDSNQPQHF	TGTGCCAGCAGCGAACGGGGGGATAGCAATCAGCCCCAGCATTTT	NA	NA	TRBV9	TRBJ1-5
CASSGTGGNFGSRDEQFF	TGTGCCAGCAGCGGTACAGGGGGGAATTTCGGCTCCCGCGATGAGCAGTTCTTC	TRBD1	NA	TRBV9	TRBJ2-1
CASRATGESSPLHF	TGTGCCAGCAGAGCCACAGGGGAATCGTCACCCCTCCACTTT	TRBD1	NA	TRBV6-6	TRBJ1-6
CASGDRVGNQPQHF	TGTGCCAGCGGCGACAGGGTGGGCAATCAGCCCCAGCATTTT	NA	NA	TRBV21-1	TRBJ1-5
CASSWGRIPEQFF	TGCGCCAGCAGCTGGGGCCGGATTCCTGAGCAGTTCTTC	NA	few	TRBV5-1	TRBJ2-1
CASSLVGTGMYYGYTF	TGTGCCAGCAGCTTGGTGGGGACAGGGATGTACTATGGCTACACCTTC	TRBD1	NA	TRBV5-4	TRBJ1-2
CAWSVGQGIDTQYF	TGTGCCTGGAGTGTAGGGCAGGGGATAGATACGCAGTATTTT	NA	NA	TRBV30	TRBJ2-3
CASQVGTSLGGYTF	TGTGCCTCCCAGGTAGGGACATCCTTGGGTGGCTACACCTTC	NA	few	TRBV9	TRBJ1-2
CASSPWGGNTEAFF	TGTGCCAGCAGCCCCTGGGGGGGGAACACTGAAGCTTTCTTT	NA	NA	TRBV7-9	TRBJ1-1
CASSLRQGQPQHF	TGTGCCAGCAGCTTACGACAGGGACAGCCCCAGCATTTT	TRBD1	NA	TRBV7-3	TRBJ1-5
CASSLITRGMGTEAFF	TGTGCCAGCAGCTTGATCACGCGGGGAATGGGCACTGAAGCTTTCTTT	NA	once	TRBV5-7	TRBJ1-1
CASSQYRSSYNSPLHF	TGTGCCAGCAGCCAGTACAGGAGCTCCTATAATTCACCCCTCCACTTT	NA	NA	TRBV2	TRBJ1-6